This entry lists 7 T cell receptor beta chains sequenced from one sample in a study of OX40 agonist ivuxolimab in advanced cancers. Profiled with immunoSEQ multiplex PCR; TCRdb holds only in-frame clones, not every one. The sample carries some 2,900 clones, over 55% recorded once. This specimen was CD4+ or CD8+ T cells sorted from blood, taken in a trial of the OX40 agonist ivuxolimab. These receptors were taken from an adult with an advanced solid tumor such as melanoma, head and neck, liver or kidney cancer.

This clone is categorized as large. The chain links TRBV7-9 to TRBJ2-1, with TRBD2 matching 7 bases. Unmatched junction bases numbered 9, after V lost 4 bases and J lost 6 bases. Per germline, CDR1 SEHNR and CDR2 FQNEAQ (reference sequence). The CDR3 has 15 amino acids. Here the CDR3 reads CASSSSLADFNEQFF. The CDR3 nucleotides read TGTGCCAGCAGCTCCTCCCTAGCGGACTTCAATGAGCAGTTCTTC.

The chain uses TRBV4-1 and TRBJ2-5; no reliable D call. The CDR3 has 15 residues. V gave up 4 bases and J gave up 5 bases, with 17 bases separating them. Germline V gene lookup returns CDR1 MGHRA and CDR2 YSYEKL. The CDR3 DNA is TGCGCCAGCAGCCTCTCCTACCAAGAAAGGGAGACCCAGTACTTC. Amino acid sequence: CASSLSYQERETQYF.

This clone has more than one count but fewer than ten. The chain carries TRBV6-1 and TRBJ2-7, with 14 bases aligning to TRBD2. Germline CDR1 MNHNS, CDR2 SASEGT. CDR3 length: 15 residues. The V and J ends lost 3 bases and 3 bases, in that order; junction bases with no gene match: 1. The CDR3 loop reads CASSEGTSGSYEQYF. CDR3 bases: TGTGCCAGCAGTGAGGGGACTAGCGGGAGCTACGAGCAGTACTTC.

This clone was observed a few times. This sequence joins TRBV13 and TRBJ2-3, with TRBD2 matching 10 bases. The CDR3 spans 15 residues. The V gene end was trimmed by 6 bases and the J gene end by 1 base; junction bases not matched to a gene: 4. Germline assignment: CDR1 PRHDT and CDR2 FYEKMQ (reference sequence). The CDR3: CASSRGTSGTDTQYF. The CDR3 DNA follows: TGTGCCAGCAGTCGGGGGACTAGCGGCACAGATACGCAGTATTTT.

The chain employs TRBV6-1 and TRBJ2-3, with 7 nucleotides matching TRBD2. Trimming cost V 4 bases and J 0 bases; bases outside gene matches: 4. The germline gives CDR1 MNHNS, CDR2 SASEGT. This CDR3 region has 15 residues. CDR3 sequence (DNA): TGTGCCAGCAGTGGGGACTATTCTAGCACAGATACGCAGTATTTT. Translation: CASSGDYSSTDTQYF.

V usage is TRBV7-3 and J usage is TRBJ2-3; maybe TRBD2 (6 bases). The CDR3 has 15 amino acids. Germline lookup yields CDR1 SGHTA and CDR2 FQGTGA. V gave up 0 bases and J gave up 0 bases, with 7 bases separating them. CDR3 region: CASSLTGGSTDTQYF. In nucleotides, the CDR3 is TGTGCCAGCAGCTTAACGGGAGGCAGCACAGATACGCAGTATTTT.

The chain combines TRBV19 with TRBJ2-3; D not resolved. Germline loops: CDR1 LNHDA, CDR2 SQIVND (reference sequence). V was cut by 7 bases and J by 4 bases, with 9 bases left in between. CDR3 length: 12 residues. CDR3 nucleotides: TGTGCCAGTAAGGCTCTTCCAGATACGCAGTATTTT. Translation: CASKALPDTQYF.